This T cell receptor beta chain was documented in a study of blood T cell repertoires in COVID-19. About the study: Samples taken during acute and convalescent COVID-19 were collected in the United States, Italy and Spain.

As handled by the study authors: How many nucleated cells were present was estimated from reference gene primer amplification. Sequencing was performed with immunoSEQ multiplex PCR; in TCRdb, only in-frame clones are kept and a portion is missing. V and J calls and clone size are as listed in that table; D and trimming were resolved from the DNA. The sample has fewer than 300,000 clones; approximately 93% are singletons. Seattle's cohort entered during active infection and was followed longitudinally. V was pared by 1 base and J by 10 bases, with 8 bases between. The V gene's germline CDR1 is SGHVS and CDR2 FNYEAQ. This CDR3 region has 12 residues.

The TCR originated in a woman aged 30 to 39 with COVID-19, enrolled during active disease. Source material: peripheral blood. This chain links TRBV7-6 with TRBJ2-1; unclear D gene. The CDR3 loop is CASSLGSEEQFF. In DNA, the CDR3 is TGTGCCAGCAGCTTAGGGAGTGAGGAGCAGTTCTTC.